Listed here is a single T cell receptor (beta chain). The data derive from a study of blood T cell repertoires in COVID-19. In the study overall: Samples taken during acute and convalescent COVID-19 were collected in the United States, Italy and Spain. The analysed material was cDNA or gDNA that came from T cells, B-cell-depleted T cells, or PBMCs.

Original analysis: Amplified reference gene primers provided the basis for estimating nucleated cell counts. TCRdb's copy holds only in-frame clones and misses some; the assay was immunoSEQ multiplex PCR. The V and J calls and clone size come from that table; D and trimming were worked out from the DNA. The sample has about 140,000 clones, 65% to 90% seen once; the top ten hold 2.5% to 3%. Per the germline V gene, CDR1 is MNHEY and CDR2 is SMNVEV (reference sequence). V was clipped by 2 bases and J by 4 bases; unmatched bases: 5. CDR3 size: 17 residues. This rearrangement joins TRBV27 to TRBJ2-2; 12 positions match TRBD2. This sequence originates from a man aged 45 to 65 with acute or convalescent COVID-19. The sequenced sample consisted of peripheral blood. Here the CDR3 reads CASSLIGLAGTTGELFF. As DNA, the CDR3 is TGTGCCAGCAGTTTAATAGGACTAGCGGGAACCACCGGGGAGCTGTTTTTT.